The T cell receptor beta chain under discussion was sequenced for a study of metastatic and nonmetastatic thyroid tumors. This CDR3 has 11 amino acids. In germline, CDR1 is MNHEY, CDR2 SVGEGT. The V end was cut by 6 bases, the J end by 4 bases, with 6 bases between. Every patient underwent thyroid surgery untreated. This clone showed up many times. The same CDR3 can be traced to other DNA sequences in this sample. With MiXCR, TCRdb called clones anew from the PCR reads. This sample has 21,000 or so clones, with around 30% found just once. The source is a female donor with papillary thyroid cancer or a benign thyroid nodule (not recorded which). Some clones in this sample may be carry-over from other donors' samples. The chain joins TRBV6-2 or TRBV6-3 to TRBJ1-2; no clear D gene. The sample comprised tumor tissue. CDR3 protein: CASSRPYGYTF. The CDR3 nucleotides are TGTGCCAGCAGCCGGCCCTATGGCTACACCTTC.